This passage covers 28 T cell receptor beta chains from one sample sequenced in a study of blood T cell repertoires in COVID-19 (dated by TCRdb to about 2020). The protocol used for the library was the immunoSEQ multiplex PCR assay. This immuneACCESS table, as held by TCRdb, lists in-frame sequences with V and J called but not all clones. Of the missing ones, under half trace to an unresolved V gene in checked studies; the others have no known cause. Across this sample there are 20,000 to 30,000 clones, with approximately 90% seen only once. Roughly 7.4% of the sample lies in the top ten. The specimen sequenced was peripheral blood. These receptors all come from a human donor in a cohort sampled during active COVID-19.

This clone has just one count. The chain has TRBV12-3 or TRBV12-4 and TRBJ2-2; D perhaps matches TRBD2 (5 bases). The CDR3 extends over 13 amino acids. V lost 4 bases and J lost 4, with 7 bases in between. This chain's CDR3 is CASSSGVTGELFF. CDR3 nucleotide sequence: TGTGCCAGCAGTTCCGGGGTCACCGGGGAGCTGTTTTTT.

DNA of the CDR3: TGTGCCAGCAGGAGGGACAGGGGAAGCTACGAGCAGTACTTC. It yields the protein CASRRDRGSYEQYF. The V call is TRBV6-5, the J call TRBJ2-7; 10 bases align to TRBD1. The CDR3 spans 14 residues. CDR1 is MNHEY, CDR2 SVGAGI, per germline. The trim removed 6 bases at V and 3 bases at J, leaving 5 bases unmatched.

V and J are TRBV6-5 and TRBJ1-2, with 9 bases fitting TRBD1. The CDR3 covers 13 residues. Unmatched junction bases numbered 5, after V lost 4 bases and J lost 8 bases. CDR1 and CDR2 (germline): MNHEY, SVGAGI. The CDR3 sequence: CASSWGTGTGYTF. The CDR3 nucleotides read TGTGCCAGCAGTTGGGGGACAGGGACCGGCTACACCTTC.

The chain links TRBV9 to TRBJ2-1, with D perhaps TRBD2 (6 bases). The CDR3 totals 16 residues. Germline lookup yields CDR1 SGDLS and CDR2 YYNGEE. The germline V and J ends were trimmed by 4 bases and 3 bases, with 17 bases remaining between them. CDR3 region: CASSLRLAAGYNEQFF. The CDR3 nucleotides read TGTGCCAGCAGCTTAAGGTTAGCGGCAGGCTACAATGAGCAGTTCTTC.

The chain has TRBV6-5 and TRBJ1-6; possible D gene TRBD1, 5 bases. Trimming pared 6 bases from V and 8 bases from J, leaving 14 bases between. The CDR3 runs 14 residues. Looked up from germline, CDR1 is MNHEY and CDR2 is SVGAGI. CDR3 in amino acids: CASRPGQGDSPLHF. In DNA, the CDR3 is TGTGCCAGCAGACCCGGGCAGGGCGATTCACCCCTCCACTTT.

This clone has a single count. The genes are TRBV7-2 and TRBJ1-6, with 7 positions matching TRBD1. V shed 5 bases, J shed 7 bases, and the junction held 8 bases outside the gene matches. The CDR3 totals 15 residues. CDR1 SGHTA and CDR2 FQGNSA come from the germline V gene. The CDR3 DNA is TGTGCCAGCAGCCCCGACAGGGTGGCGAATTCACCCCTCCACTTT. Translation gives CASSPDRVANSPLHF.

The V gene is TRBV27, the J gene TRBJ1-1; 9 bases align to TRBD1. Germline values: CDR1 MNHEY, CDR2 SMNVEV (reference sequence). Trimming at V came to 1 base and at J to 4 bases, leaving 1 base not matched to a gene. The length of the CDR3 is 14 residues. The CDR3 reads CASSLYRGPTEAFF. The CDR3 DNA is TGTGCCAGCAGTTTATACAGGGGGCCCACTGAAGCTTTCTTT.

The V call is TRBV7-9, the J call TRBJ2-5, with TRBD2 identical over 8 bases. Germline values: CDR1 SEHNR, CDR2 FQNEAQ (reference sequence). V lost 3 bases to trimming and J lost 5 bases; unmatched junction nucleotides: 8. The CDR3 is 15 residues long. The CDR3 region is CASSLNSGSKETQYF. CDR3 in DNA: TGTGCCAGCAGCTTGAACAGCGGGAGTAAGGAGACCCAGTACTTC.

DNA for the CDR3: TGTGCCAGCAATCACGATCCAGGGATCGGCACAGATACGCAGTATTTT. It encodes CASNHDPGIGTDTQYF. This chain links TRBV5-5 with TRBJ2-3, with a tentative D call TRBD1 (5 bases). V shed 6 bases and J shed 1 base, with 18 bases lying between them. CDR3 length: 16 amino acids. In germline, CDR1 is SGHKS, CDR2 YYEKEE (reference sequence).

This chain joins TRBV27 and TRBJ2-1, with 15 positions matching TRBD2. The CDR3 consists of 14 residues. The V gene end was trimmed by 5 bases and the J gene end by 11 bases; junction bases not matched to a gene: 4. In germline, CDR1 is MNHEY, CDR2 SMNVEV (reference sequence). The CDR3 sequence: CASSPGTSGGKQFF. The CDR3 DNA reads TGTGCCAGCAGTCCAGGGACTAGCGGGGGGAAGCAGTTCTTC.

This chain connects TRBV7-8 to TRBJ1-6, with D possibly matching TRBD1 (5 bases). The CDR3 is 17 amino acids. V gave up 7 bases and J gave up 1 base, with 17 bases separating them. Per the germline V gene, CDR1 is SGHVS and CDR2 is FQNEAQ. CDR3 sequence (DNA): TGTGCCAGCATTAATAAGGGGATAGGGTCCTATAATTCACCCCTCCACTTT. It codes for CASINKGIGSYNSPLHF.

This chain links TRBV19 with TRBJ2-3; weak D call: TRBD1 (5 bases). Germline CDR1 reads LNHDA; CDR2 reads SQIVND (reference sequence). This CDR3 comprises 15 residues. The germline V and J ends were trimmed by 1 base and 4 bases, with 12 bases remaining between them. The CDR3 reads CASSIGQGHADTQYF. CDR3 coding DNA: TGTGCCAGTAGTATAGGTCAGGGCCATGCAGATACGCAGTATTTT.

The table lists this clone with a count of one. The CDR3 coding sequence is TGTGCCAGCAGCAACCCGGGACAGGGGGAATCACCCCTCCACTTT. This codes for CASSNPGQGESPLHF. This rearrangement joins TRBV7-8 to TRBJ1-6; 11 bases agree with TRBD1. Germline trimming cut 5 bases from V and 10 bases from J; bases unmatched to any gene: 7. Germline CDR1 and CDR2: SGHVS and FQNEAQ. This CDR3 region has 15 residues.

CDR3 sequence: CASSSGQGRNQPQHF. CDR3 nucleotide sequence: TGTGCCAGTAGTAGTGGACAGGGGAGGAATCAGCCCCAGCATTTT. This rearrangement joins TRBV19 to TRBJ1-5; the match to TRBD1 covers 9 bases. The CDR3 runs 15 residues. The germline gives CDR1 LNHDA, CDR2 SQIVND (reference sequence). J was trimmed by 4 bases and V by 4 bases; bases with no gene match: 5.

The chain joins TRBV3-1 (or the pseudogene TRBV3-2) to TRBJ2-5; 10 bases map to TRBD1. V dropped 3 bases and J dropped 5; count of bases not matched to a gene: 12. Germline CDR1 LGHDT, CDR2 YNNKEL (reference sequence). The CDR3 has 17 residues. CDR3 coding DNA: TGTGCCAGCAGCCAGGTGCGACAGGGGGCGAGGGGGGAGACCCAGTACTTC. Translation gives CASSQVRQGARGETQYF.

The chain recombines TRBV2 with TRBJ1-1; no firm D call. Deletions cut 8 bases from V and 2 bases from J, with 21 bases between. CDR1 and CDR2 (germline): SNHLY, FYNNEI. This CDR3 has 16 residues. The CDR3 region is CASRPQIVGGNTEAFF. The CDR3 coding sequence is TGTGCCAGCCGTCCTCAGATAGTCGGAGGCAACACTGAAGCTTTCTTT.

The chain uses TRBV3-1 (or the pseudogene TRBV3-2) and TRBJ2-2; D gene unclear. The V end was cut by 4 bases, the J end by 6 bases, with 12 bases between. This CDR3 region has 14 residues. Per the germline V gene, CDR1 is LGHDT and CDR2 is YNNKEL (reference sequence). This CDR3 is CASSPLPSPGELFF. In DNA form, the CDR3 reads TGTGCCAGCAGCCCCCTCCCCAGTCCCGGGGAGCTGTTTTTT.

This CDR3 reads CASSGLYNSPLHF. In DNA form, the CDR3 reads TGTGCCAGCAGCGGACTGTATAATTCACCCCTCCACTTT. The chain combines TRBV6-5 with TRBJ1-6; D gene uncertain. V shed 6 bases and J shed 4 bases, with 7 bases lying between them. Germline loops: CDR1 MNHEY, CDR2 SVGAGI. The CDR3 sequence is 13 residues long.

This chain's CDR3 is CASSPRVLRSETQYF. Here the CDR3 DNA reads TGTGCCAGCAGCCCCCGGGTCCTAAGGAGTGAGACCCAGTACTTC. The J gene is TRBJ2-5, the V gene TRBV11-3; D is unresolved. The CDR3 covers 15 residues. Per the germline V gene, CDR1 is SGHNT and CDR2 is YENEEA. Deletions cut 5 bases from V and 5 bases from J, with 18 bases between. Together with reference TRBV11-3 and TRBJ2-5, the CDR3 gives the full variable domain: EAGVVQSPRYKIIEKKQPVAFWCNPISGHNTLYWYLQNLGQGPELLIRYENEEAVDDSQLPKDRFSAERLKGVDSTLKIQPAELGDSAVYLCASSPRVLRSETQYFGPGTRLLVL.

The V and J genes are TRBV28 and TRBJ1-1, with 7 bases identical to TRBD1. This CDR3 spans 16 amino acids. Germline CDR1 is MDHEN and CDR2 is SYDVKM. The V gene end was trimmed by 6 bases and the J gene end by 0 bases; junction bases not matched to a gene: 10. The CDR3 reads CASSIAGGQMNTEAFF. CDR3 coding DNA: TGTGCCAGCAGCATCGCAGGGGGGCAAATGAACACTGAAGCTTTCTTT.

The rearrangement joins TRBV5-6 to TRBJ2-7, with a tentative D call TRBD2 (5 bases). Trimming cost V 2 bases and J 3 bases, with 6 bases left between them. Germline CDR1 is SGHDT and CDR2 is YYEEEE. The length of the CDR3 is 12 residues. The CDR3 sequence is CASSFAGYEQYF. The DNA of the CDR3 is TGTGCCAGCAGCTTTGCGGGCTACGAGCAGTACTTC.

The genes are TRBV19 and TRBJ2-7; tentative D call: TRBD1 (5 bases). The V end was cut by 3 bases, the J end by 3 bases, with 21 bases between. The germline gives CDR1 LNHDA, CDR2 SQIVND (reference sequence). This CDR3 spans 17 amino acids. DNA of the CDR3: TGTGCCAGTAGTATTCACCCCGGACAAAGCGAATACTACGAGCAGTACTTC. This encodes CASSIHPGQSEYYEQYF.

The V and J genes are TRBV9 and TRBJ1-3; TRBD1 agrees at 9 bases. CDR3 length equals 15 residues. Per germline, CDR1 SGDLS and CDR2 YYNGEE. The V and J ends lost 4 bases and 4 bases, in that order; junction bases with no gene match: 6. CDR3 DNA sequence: TGTGCCAGCAGCCGTGACAGGGGGGGCGGAAACACCATATATTTT. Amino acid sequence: CASSRDRGGGNTIYF.

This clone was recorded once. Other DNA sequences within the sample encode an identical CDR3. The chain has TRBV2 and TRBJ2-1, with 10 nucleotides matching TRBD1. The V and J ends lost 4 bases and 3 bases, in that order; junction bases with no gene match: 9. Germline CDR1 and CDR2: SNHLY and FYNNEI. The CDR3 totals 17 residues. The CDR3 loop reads CASSGGVRDRGYNEQFF. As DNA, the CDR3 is TGTGCCAGCAGTGGGGGAGTTCGGGACAGGGGCTACAATGAGCAGTTCTTC.

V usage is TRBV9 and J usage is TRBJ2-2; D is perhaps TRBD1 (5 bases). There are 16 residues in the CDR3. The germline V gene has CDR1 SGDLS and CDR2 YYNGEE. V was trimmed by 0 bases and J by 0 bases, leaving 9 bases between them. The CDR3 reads CASSVGQTPNTGELFF. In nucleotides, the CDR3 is TGTGCCAGCAGCGTAGGACAGACCCCGAACACCGGGGAGCTGTTTTTT.

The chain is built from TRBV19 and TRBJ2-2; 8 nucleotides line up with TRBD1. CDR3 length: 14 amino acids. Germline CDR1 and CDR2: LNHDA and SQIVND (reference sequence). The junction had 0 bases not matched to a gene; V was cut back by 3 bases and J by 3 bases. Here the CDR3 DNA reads TGTGCCAGTAGTATGACAGGGGACACCGGGGAGCTGTTTTTT. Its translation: CASSMTGDTGELFF.

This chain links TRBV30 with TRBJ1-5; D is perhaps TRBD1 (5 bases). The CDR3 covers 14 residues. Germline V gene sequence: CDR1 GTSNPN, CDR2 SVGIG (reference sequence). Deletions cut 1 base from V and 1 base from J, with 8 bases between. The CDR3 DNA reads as TGTGCCTGGAGTGAGGGGATGAGCAATCAGCCCCAGCATTTT. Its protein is CAWSEGMSNQPQHF.

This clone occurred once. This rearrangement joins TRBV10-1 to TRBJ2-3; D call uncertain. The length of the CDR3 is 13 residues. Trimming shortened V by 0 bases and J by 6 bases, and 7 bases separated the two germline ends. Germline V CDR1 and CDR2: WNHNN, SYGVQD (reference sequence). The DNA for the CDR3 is TGCGCCAGCAGTGAGTCGAAACTGGATACGCAGTATTTT. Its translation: CASSESKLDTQYF.